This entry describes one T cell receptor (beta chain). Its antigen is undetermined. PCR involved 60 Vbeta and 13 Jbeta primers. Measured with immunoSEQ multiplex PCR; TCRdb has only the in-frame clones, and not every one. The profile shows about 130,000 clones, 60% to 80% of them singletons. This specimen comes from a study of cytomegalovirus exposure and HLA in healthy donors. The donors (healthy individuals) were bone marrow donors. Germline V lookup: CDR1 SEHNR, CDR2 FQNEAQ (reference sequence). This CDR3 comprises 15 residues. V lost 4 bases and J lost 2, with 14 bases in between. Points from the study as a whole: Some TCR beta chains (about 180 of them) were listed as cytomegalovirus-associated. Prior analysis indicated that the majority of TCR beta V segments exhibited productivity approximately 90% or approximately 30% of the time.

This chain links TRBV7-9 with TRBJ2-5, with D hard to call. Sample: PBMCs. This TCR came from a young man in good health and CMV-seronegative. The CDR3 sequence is CASSSPLVEQETQYF. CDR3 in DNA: TGTGCCAGCAGCTCGCCTTTAGTAGAGCAAGAGACCCAGTACTTC.